The 7 T cell receptor beta chains in this list originate from one sample, sequenced in a study of cytotoxic CD8 clonotypes in ibrutinib-treated CLL. Clones were sequenced by immunoSEQ multiplex PCR, and TCRdb holds only the in-frame ones, with some missing. The repertoire has roughly 200,000 clones, just under 80% of them found once; the top ten carry more than 9.5%. The sequencing used PBMCs, collected after 12 months of ibrutinib treatment. The receptors stem from a human donor with chronic lymphocytic leukemia.

This sequence joins TRBV9 and TRBJ2-2; D remains unclear. Trimming stripped 0 bases from V and 8 bases from J, with 5 bases between. The V gene's germline CDR1 is SGDLS and CDR2 YYNGEE. The length of the CDR3 is 12 residues. CDR3 DNA sequence: TGTGCCAGCAGCGTAGCGGGTGGGGAGCTGTTTTTT. It codes for CASSVAGGELFF.

The V and J genes are TRBV5-6 and TRBJ2-3; D is tentatively TRBD1 or TRBD2 (5 bases each). The germline gives CDR1 SGHDT, CDR2 YYEEEE. The V and J ends lost 6 bases and 3 bases respectively, with 23 bases between them. The CDR3 contains 17 residues. CDR3: CASNGGIRRDRTDTQYF. As DNA, the CDR3 is TGTGCCAGCAATGGGGGAATCCGACGGGATCGGACAGATACGCAGTATTTT. Together with reference TRBV5-6 and TRBJ2-3, the CDR3 gives the full variable domain: DAGVTQSPTHLIKTRGQQVTLRCSPKSGHDTVSWYQQALGQGPQFIFQYYEEEERQRGNFPDRFSGHQFPNYSSELNVNALLLGDSALYLCASNGGIRRDRTDTQYFGPGTRLTVL.

This chain uses TRBV2 with TRBJ2-7; D gene unclear. CDR3 size: 11 residues. Germline CDR1 is SNHLY and CDR2 is FYNNEI. Trimming removed 4 bases at V and 5 bases at J, with 6 bases between. CDR3 region: CASSVRDEQYF. CDR3 in DNA: TGTGCCAGCAGTGTAAGGGACGAGCAGTACTTC.

This chain connects TRBV6-6 to TRBJ2-7; possible D gene TRBD2, 6 bases. CDR1 is MNHNY and CDR2 is SVGAGI in the germline V gene (reference sequence). V was trimmed by 2 bases and J by 5 bases, leaving 13 bases between them. This CDR3 is 14 amino acids long. This chain's CDR3 is CASSYGLARNEQYF. The CDR3, as DNA: TGTGCCAGCAGTTACGGGCTAGCGAGGAACGAGCAGTACTTC.

The chain couples TRBV4-1 to TRBJ1-1; D gene ambiguous. The CDR3 loop spans 13 amino acids. The germline V and J ends were trimmed by 1 base and 3 bases, with 6 bases remaining between them. From germline, CDR1 is MGHRA and CDR2 YSYEKL. The CDR3 DNA follows: TGCGCCAGCAGCCAAGCGGGGTACACTGAAGCTTTCTTT. It codes for CASSQAGYTEAFF.

V is TRBV9 and J is TRBJ2-3; 8 bases line up with TRBD2. CDR3 length equals 16 residues. J was trimmed by 7 bases and V by 3 bases; bases with no gene match: 13. Per the germline V gene, CDR1 is SGDLS and CDR2 is YYNGEE. DNA for the CDR3: TGTGCCAGCAGCGCTACGGGACTAGAGCTACGAAATACGCAGTATTTT. It codes for CASSATGLELRNTQYF. Full variable domain (remainder filled in from reference TRBV9 and TRBJ2-3): DSGVTQTPKHLITATGQRVTLRCSPRSGDLSVYWYQQSLDQGLQFLIQYYNGEERAKGNILERFSAQQFPDLHSELNLSSLELGDSALYFCASSATGLELRNTQYFGPGTRLTVL.

The rearrangement uses TRBV11-2 and TRBJ2-3; a weak D match, TRBD2 (5 bases). V lost 1 base and J lost 4, with 9 bases in between. This CDR3 spans 14 amino acids. Per germline, CDR1 SGHAT and CDR2 FQNNGV. This chain's CDR3 is CASSLGASSDTQYF. The CDR3 DNA sequence: TGTGCCAGCAGCTTAGGGGCTAGCTCAGATACGCAGTATTTT.